Each of the 8 T cell receptor beta chains below was sequenced from the same sample in a study of siplizumab effects on memory and regulatory T cells. Clones were read by immunoSEQ multiplex PCR, and TCRdb kept only the in-frame ones, dropping some. The sample lists about 120,000 clones, 80% to 95% occurring once. The sequenced sample consisted of non-Treg CD4+ T cells sorted from blood. These receptors were taken from a human donor in good health.

J is TRBJ1-5 and V is TRBV2; no reliable D call. The V end lost 0 bases, the J end lost 1 base, and 16 bases lay between the germline ends. Germline assignment: CDR1 SNHLY and CDR2 FYNNEI. This CDR3 contains 18 residues. CDR3: CASSEALGSTRSNQPQHF. CDR3 nucleotide sequence: TGTGCCAGCAGTGAAGCGCTAGGGAGCACCAGAAGCAATCAGCCCCAGCATTTT.

This clone was observed a handful of times. CDR3 sequence reads: CASSLGDDYEQYF. Here the CDR3 DNA reads TGCGCCAGCAGCTTGGGGGACGACTACGAGCAGTACTTC. This chain connects TRBV5-1 to TRBJ2-7; D is perhaps TRBD1 or TRBD2 (5 bases each). The germline V and J ends were trimmed by 0 bases and 3 bases, with 7 bases remaining between them. Germline V gene lookup returns CDR1 SGHRS and CDR2 YFSETQ. CDR3 size: 13 residues.

V usage is TRBV19 and J usage is TRBJ1-2; 7 bases align to TRBD1. Germline V lookup: CDR1 LNHDA, CDR2 SQIVND (reference sequence). The length of the CDR3 is 15 residues. J was trimmed by 2 bases and V by 8 bases; bases with no gene match: 11. The CDR3 loop reads CASVRTGTGNYGYTF. CDR3 sequence (DNA): TGTGCCAGTGTTCGGACAGGAACGGGAAACTATGGCTACACCTTC.

Concerning this clone: The junction departs from germline at one end; a sequencing error may be responsible. The gene calls are TRBV28 and TRBJ1-5; D is ambiguous. Germline V CDR1 and CDR2: MDHEN, SYDVKM. The CDR3 length is 12 residues. The CDR3 is CASTLRRQPQHF. Here the CDR3 DNA reads TGTGCCAGCACTTTACGGCGTCAGCCCCAGCATTTT.

The V and J genes are TRBV28 and TRBJ1-2; no clear D gene. Germline CDR1 is MDHEN and CDR2 is SYDVKM. Between the trimmed V and J ends, which lost 5 bases and 0 bases, there was a span of 10 bases. The CDR3 sequence is 14 residues long. CDR3 loop: CASSGGPSNYGYTF. In DNA form, the CDR3 reads TGTGCCAGCAGTGGTGGGCCTTCTAACTATGGCTACACCTTC.

The chain combines TRBV4-3 with TRBJ1-2; no reliable D call. Germline values: CDR1 LGHNA, CDR2 YSLEER. This CDR3 spans 14 amino acids. The V and J ends lost 3 bases and 4 bases respectively, with 12 bases between them. The CDR3 DNA reads TGCGCCAGCAGCCACAGTCCCCCCTCCTATGGCTACACCTTC. Its translation: CASSHSPPSYGYTF.

V gene TRBV4-1 combines with J gene TRBJ2-3; D is undetermined. Germline-derived CDR1 and CDR2 are MGHRA and YSYEKL. V dropped 1 base and J dropped 0 bases, with 5 bases sitting between them. There are 14 residues in the CDR3. CDR3 loop: CASSQVPSTDTQYF. The CDR3 nucleotides read TGCGCCAGCAGCCAAGTCCCTAGCACAGATACGCAGTATTTT.

Only one count was recorded for this clone. An end of the junction differs from the germline gene, which may be a read error. The rearrangement uses TRBV27 and TRBJ1-1, with a weak D call TRBD1 (6 bases). Germline V gene lookup returns CDR1 MNHEY and CDR2 SMNVEV (reference sequence). This CDR3 has 16 residues. For the CDR3, the DNA is TGTGCCAGCGGGGTTTACGACAGGCGGTTGAATACTGAAGCTTTCTTT. It encodes CASGVYDRRLNTEAFF.